This T cell receptor beta chain was obtained from a study of T cells expressing NK-cell markers. Study-wide background: According to the study, TCR beta repertoires originated from sorted CD3+CD56+NKG2C+, CD3+CD56+NKG2C- and CD3+CD56-NKG2C+ T cells.

Germline values: CDR1 ENHRY, CDR2 SYGVKD. This CDR3 has 14 amino acids. The authors generated TCR beta cDNA through 5'RACE template switching with UMIs. TCRdb re-called the 5' RACE reads; one entry per CDR3 protein, DNA not given. Its table records 130,000 to 150,000 distinct CDR3 sequences. Details on this clonotype: The antigen is not known.

The study's findings and limits: Leadership of the CD3+CD56-NKG2C+ fraction also belonged to these clonotypes in several donors. NKG2C+ dominant clonotypes from over five donors made up roughly 1.0-7.0% of CD8+ T cells.

The sample consisted of blood T cells: a sorted CD56 or NKG2C T cell subset, CD4+ or CD8+ T cells, or bulk PBMC T cells (not recorded which). The sequence came from a man between 18 and 35 years old in good health. The chain carries TRBV10-3 and TRBJ2-2; TCRdb's D call, TRBD2, is unchecked because there is no DNA. The CDR3 region is CAISPGTSAGELFF.